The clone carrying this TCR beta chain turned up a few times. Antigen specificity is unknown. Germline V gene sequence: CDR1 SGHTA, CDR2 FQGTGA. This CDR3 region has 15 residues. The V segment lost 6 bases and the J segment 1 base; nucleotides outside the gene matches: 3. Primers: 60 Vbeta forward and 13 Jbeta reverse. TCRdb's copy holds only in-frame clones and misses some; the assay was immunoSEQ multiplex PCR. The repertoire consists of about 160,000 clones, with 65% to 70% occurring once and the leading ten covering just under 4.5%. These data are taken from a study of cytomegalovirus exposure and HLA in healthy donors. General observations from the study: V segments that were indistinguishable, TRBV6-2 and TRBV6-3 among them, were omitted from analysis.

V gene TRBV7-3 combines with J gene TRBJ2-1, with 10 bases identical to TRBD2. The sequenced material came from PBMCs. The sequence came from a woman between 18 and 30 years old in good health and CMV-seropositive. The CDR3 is CASRNSGRSYNEQFF. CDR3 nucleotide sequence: TGTGCCAGCAGGAATAGCGGGAGGTCCTACAATGAGCAGTTCTTC. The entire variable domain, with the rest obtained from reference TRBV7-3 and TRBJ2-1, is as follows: GAGVSQTPSNKVTEKGKYVELRCDPISGHTALYWYRQSLGQGPEFLIYFQGTGAADDSGLPNDRFFAVRPEGSVSTLKIQRTERGDSAVYLCASRNSGRSYNEQFFGPGTRLTVL.